The rows below give T cell receptor beta chains drawn from one sample of a study of response to subunit inactivated influenza vaccine. MiXCR was run by TCRdb on the RT-PCR reads, yielding one entry per CDR3 protein. The profile shows roughly 790,000 distinct CDR3 sequences, about 20% of them singletons. Sequenced material: PBMCs from blood, taken 5 to 6 days after vaccination. The receptors were gathered from a man aged 50 or older who received an inactivated influenza vaccine. The CDR3 runs from the conserved cysteine through the conserved F or W. The order of the fields is V gene, clone size, CDR3 protein. Clone size is shown for a subset of rows, as once, few, many or a class of expanded clone.

>TRBV6-5|few
CASRNAPGELFF
>TRBV11-2|NA
CASSSREQNTEAFF
>TRBV24-1|NA
CATSDPYSGGVPNEQFF
>TRBV10-3|few
CATRDRVLDTQYF
>TRBV20-1|NA
CSAPRGGTAGTQYF
>TRBV10-3|few
CAISKDRGDDEQFF
>TRBV12-3/TRBV12-4|NA
CSSSPSGRGGEQYF
>TRBV6-1|NA
CASSDEGFRLNTEAFF
>TRBV20-1|NA
CSADPLLAGPQETQYF
>TRBV7-9|many
CASSLWGNEQFF
>TRBV5-1|NA
CASSLIAGHEQYF
>TRBV6-1|NA
CASSDRRGANVLTF
>TRBV7-6|few
CASSLGEGVEGRGYNEQFF
>TRBV6-5|few
CASSYSWDNSYEQYF
>TRBV6-2/TRBV6-3|few
CASSSKTSGRGYEQYF
>TRBV9|NA
CASSVRQGGLAGRNEQFF
>TRBV6-2/TRBV6-3|NA
CASTKLGTSGVYEQYF
>TRBV29-1|NA
CSANGGGVETQYF
>TRBV2|NA
CASRRSSGVDEQFF
>TRBV6-1|NA
CASSPRARQTSSYEQYF
>TRBV30|few
CAWSPLYDSPLHF
>TRBV7-9|NA
CASSSGGGYYGYTF
>TRBV10-3|few
CAISPGPPYNEQFF
>TRBV20-1|NA
CSADGITDTQYF
>TRBV7-9|NA
CASSSNPLYEQYF
>TRBV29-1|few
CSVKGQYNEQFF
>TRBV7-6|few
CASSRLSGGTTGELFF
>TRBV4-2|NA
CASSQRRGNEKLFF
>TRBV7-2|few
CASSPVRQGIHYGYTF
>TRBV5-1|NA
CASSERQGSGNTIYF
>TRBV27|few
CASSLSGSGTTDTQYF
>TRBV7-2|once
CASSSQGTAAYNEQFF
>TRBV6-5|NA
CASSYIGQRSGSEQFF
>TRBV9|NA
CASSVGDRAHEQYF
>TRBV20-1|NA
CSAGSGLKETQYF
>TRBV5-1|few
CASSIGRGLGTDTQYF
>TRBV30|few
CASVAGYEQYF
>TRBV4-3|NA
CASSQLAGVNNEQFF
>TRBV20-1|NA
CSALTGLAGLGGEQYF
>TRBV24-1|few
CATSDLEETVGSVPNEQFF
>TRBV6-5|few
CASSSGTYEGTQYF
>TRBV7-2|once
CASSRTSGIRETQYF
>TRBV10-3|few
CAISESGEAQHF
>TRBV7-9|NA
CASSRQDDQPQHF
>TRBV5-5|few
CASSLNILQETQYF
>TRBV6-2/TRBV6-3|NA
CASRSRDARYNSPLHF
>TRBV6-7|NA
CACSFPFFGVRNNEQFF
>TRBV3-1|NA
CASSQDLTGRPFYEQYF
>TRBV29-1|few
CSGGAMQRETQYF
>TRBV5-1|NA
CASSLMDSVDGYTF
>TRBV5-1|few
CASSLAPTGETQYF
>TRBV9|few
CASSAPGFVGATGELFF